The 3 T cell receptor beta chains reported below all come from one sample, sequenced in a study of cytomegalovirus exposure and HLA in healthy donors. 60 Vbeta and 13 Jbeta primers were used in PCR. Generated by immunoSEQ multiplex PCR, the TCRdb table keeps only in-frame clones and is missing some. Of 140,000 or so clones listed, over 75% are singletons. The sequencing sample was made of PBMCs. The receptor source for this set is a woman in her 30s in good health and CMV-seronegative.

The chain links TRBV4-2 to TRBJ1-5; no reliable D call. The length of the CDR3 is 13 residues. V lost 0 bases and J lost 6, with 6 bases in between. Germline lookup yields CDR1 LGHNA and CDR2 YNFKEQ. In nucleotides, the CDR3 is TGTGCCAGCAGCCAAGATTCGGGTCAGCCCCAGCATTTT. It encodes CASSQDSGQPQHF.

In this sample, this clone turned up once. The chain links TRBV18 to TRBJ2-7, with 7 bases matching TRBD2. CDR1 and CDR2 (germline): KGHSH, LQKENI. Unmatched junction bases numbered 5, after V lost 1 base and J lost 5 bases. The CDR3 is 14 residues long. The CDR3: CASSPQGSGNEQYF. DNA of the CDR3: TGTGCCAGCTCACCACAGGGGAGCGGGAACGAGCAGTACTTC.

The count of this clone is one. V usage is TRBV9 and J usage is TRBJ1-3, with 9 bases fitting TRBD1. The CDR3 length is 16 residues. Germline V gene sequence: CDR1 SGDLS, CDR2 YYNGEE. The V gene end was trimmed by 3 bases and the J gene end by 0 bases; junction bases not matched to a gene: 4. The CDR3 sequence is CASSAQTGGSGNTIYF. The CDR3 coding sequence is TGTGCCAGCAGCGCGCAGACAGGGGGCTCTGGAAACACCATATATTTT.